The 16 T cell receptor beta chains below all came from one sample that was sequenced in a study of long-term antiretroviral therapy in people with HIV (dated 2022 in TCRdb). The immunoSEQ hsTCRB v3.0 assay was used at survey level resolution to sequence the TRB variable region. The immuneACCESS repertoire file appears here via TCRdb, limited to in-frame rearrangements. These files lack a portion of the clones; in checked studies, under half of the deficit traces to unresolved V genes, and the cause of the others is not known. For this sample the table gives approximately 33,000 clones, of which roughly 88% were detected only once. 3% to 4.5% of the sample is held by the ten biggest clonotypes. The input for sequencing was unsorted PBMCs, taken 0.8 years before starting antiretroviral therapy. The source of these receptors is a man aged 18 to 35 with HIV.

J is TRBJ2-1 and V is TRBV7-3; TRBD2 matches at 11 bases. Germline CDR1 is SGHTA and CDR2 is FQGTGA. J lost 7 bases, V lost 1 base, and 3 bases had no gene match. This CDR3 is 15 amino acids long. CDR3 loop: CASSLIAGGRNEQFF. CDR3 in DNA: TGTGCCAGCAGCTTAATAGCGGGGGGGCGAAATGAGCAGTTCTTC. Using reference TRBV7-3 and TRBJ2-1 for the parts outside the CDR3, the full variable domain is GAGVSQTPSNKVTEKGKYVELRCDPISGHTALYWYRQSLGQGPEFLIYFQGTGAADDSGLPNDRFFAVRPEGSVSTLKIQRTERGDSAVYLCASSLIAGGRNEQFFGPGTRLTVL.

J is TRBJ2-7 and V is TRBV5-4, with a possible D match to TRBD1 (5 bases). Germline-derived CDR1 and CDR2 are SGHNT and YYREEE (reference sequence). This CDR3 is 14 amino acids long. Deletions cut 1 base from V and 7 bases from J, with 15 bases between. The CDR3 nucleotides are TGTGCCAGCAGCTTGCCGACAGCCCCTAAAGAGCAGTACTTC. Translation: CASSLPTAPKEQYF.

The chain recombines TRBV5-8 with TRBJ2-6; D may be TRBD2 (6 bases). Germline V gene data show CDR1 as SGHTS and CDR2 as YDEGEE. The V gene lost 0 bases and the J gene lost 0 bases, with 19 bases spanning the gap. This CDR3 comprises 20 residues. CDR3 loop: CASSLGGGLGLNSGANVLTF. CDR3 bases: TGTGCCAGCAGCTTGGGCGGAGGGTTGGGACTGAACTCTGGGGCCAACGTCCTGACTTTC.

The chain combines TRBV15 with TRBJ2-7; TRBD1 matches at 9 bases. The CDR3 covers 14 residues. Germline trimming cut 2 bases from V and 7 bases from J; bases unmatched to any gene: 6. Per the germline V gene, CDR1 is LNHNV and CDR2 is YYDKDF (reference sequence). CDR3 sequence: CATSRHRGQGEQYF. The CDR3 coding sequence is TGTGCCACCAGCAGACACAGGGGGCAAGGGGAGCAGTACTTC.

Written as DNA, the CDR3 is TGTGCCAGCAGGACTTCCCGAGGAGGGGACAGGGCGGCTGAAGCTTTCTTT. It specifies CASRTSRGGDRAAEAFF. The V gene is TRBV11-1, the J gene TRBJ1-1, with TRBD1 matching over 9 bases. The V gene's germline CDR1 is SGHAT and CDR2 FQDESV (reference sequence). The CDR3 covers 17 residues. J lost 6 bases, V lost 6 bases, and 17 bases had no gene match.

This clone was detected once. The CDR3: CASSFPSGIRTGELFF. CDR3 bases: TGCGCCAGCAGCTTCCCAAGCGGGATTCGTACCGGGGAGCTGTTTTTT. This chain joins TRBV5-1 and TRBJ2-2, with TRBD2 identical over 7 bases. V shed 2 bases, J shed 5 bases, and the junction held 9 bases outside the gene matches. CDR3 length: 16 amino acids. Germline loops: CDR1 SGHRS, CDR2 YFSETQ.

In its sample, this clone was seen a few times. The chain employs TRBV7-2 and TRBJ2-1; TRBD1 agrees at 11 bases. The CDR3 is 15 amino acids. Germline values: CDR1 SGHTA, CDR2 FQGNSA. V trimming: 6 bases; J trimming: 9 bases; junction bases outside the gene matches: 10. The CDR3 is CASRPGTGGYVEQFF. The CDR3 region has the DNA TGTGCCAGCAGGCCGGGGACAGGGGGATATGTTGAGCAGTTCTTC.

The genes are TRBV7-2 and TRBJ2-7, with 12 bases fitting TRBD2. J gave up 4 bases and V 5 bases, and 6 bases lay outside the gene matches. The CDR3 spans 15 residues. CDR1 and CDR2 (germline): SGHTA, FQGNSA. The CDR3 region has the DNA TGTGCCAGCAGCACCGGACTAGCGGGGTCTTACGAGCAGTACTTC. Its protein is CASSTGLAGSYEQYF.

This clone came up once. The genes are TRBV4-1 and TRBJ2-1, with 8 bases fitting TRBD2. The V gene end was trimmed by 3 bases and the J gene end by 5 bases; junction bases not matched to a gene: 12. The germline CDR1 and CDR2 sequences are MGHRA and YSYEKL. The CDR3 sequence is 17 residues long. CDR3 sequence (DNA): TGCGCCAGCAGCCATCCTATGCTAGCGGGTACCCACAATGAGCAGTTCTTC. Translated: CASSHPMLAGTHNEQFF.

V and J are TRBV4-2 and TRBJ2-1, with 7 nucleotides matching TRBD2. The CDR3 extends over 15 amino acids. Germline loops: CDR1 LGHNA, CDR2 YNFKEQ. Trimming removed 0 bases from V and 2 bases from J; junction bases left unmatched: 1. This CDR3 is CASSQESGAYNEQFF. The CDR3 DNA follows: TGTGCCAGCAGCCAAGAGAGCGGGGCCTACAATGAGCAGTTCTTC.

CDR3 amino acids: CASSSGTSGYNEQFF. The CDR3 DNA is TGTGCCAGCAGTTCGGGGACTAGCGGCTACAATGAGCAGTTCTTC. This rearrangement joins TRBV27 to TRBJ2-1; 11 bases fit TRBD2. The germline gives CDR1 MNHEY, CDR2 SMNVEV (reference sequence). Losses at the gene ends were 4 bases for V and 3 bases for J; bases not matched to a gene: 2. CDR3 length equals 15 residues.

CDR3 residues: CAGGRFNEKLFF. The CDR3, as DNA: TGTGCTGGCGGGAGGTTTAATGAAAAACTGTTTTTT. The rearrangement uses TRBV30 and TRBJ1-4; D ambiguous. Germline V gene lookup returns CDR1 GTSNPN and CDR2 SVGIG (reference sequence). The CDR3 covers 12 residues.

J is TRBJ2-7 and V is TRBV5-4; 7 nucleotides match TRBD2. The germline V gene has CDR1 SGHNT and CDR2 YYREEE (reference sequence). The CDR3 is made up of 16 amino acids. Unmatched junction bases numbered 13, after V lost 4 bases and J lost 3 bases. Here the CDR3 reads CASSLWGGVRSYEQYF. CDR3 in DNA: TGTGCCAGCAGCCTTTGGGGGGGGGTAAGGAGCTACGAGCAGTACTTC.

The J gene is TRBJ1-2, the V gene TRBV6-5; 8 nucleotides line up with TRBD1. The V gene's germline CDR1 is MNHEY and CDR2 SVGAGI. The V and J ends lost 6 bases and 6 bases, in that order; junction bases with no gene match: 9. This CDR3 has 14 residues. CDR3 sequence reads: CASSHRQGLDGYTF. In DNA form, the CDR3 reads TGTGCCAGCAGCCATCGACAGGGGTTAGATGGCTACACCTTC.

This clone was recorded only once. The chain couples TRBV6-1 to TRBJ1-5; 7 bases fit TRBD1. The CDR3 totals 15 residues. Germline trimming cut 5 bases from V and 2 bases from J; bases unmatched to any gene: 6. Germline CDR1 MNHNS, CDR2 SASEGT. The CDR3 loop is CASSRTGVGNQPQHF. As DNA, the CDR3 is TGTGCCAGCAGTCGTACAGGGGTAGGCAATCAGCCCCAGCATTTT.

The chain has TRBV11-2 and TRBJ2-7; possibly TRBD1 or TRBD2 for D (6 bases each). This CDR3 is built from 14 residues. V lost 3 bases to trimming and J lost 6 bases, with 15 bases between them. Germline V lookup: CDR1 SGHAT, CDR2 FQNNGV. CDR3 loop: CASSLGSGGLEQYF. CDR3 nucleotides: TGTGCCAGCAGCTTGGGTAGTGGGGGGCTCGAGCAGTACTTC.